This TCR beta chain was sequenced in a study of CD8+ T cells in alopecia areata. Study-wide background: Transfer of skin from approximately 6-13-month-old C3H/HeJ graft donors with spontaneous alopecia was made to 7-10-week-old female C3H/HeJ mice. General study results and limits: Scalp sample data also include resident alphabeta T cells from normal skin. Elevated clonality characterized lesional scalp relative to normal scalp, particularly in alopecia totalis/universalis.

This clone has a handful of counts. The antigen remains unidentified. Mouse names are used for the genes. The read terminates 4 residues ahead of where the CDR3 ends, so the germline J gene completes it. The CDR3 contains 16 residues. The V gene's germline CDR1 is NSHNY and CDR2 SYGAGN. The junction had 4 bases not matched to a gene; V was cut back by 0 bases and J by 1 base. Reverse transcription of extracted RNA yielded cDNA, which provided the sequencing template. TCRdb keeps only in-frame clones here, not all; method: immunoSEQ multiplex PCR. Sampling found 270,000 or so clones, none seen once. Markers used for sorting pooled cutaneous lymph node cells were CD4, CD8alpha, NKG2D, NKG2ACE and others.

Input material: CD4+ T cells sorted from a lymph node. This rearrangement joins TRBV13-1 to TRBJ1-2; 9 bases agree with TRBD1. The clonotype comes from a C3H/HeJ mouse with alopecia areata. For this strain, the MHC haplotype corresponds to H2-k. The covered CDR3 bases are TGTGCCAGCAGTGATGCACGGGACAGGGAAAACTCC. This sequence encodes CASSDARDRENS. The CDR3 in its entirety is CASSDARDRENSDYTF.